This TCR beta chain was identified in a study of T cell changes during pregnancy in multiple sclerosis. This clone was counted only a few times. Trimming removed 0 bases at V and 1 base at J, with 9 bases between. Germline values: CDR1 MGHRA, CDR2 YSYEKL. The CDR3 is 15 amino acids. The assay was immunoSEQ multiplex PCR, and TCRdb's table has in-frame clones only and misses some. The sample lists about 100,000 clones, about 90% occurring once. The sequence came from a female donor with multiple sclerosis, enrolled in a pregnancy study. The V gene is TRBV4-1, the J gene TRBJ1-2; possible D gene TRBD1, 6 bases. Specimen: peripheral blood, collected after pregnancy. CDR3 protein: CASSQEPGVNYGYTF. The CDR3 region has the DNA TGCGCCAGCAGCCAAGAGCCAGGGGTTAACTATGGCTACACCTTC.